This T cell receptor (beta chain) was sequenced during a study of OX40 agonist ivuxolimab in advanced cancers. Turning to the study itself: At 0.01 to 10 mg/kg, ivuxolimab was administered intravenously to patients every 2 weeks. Participants, 82.7% male, averaged approximately 60 years of age, ranging from 23 to 79. Dose-escalation subjects each had hepatocellular carcinoma, melanoma, renal cell or head and neck cancer.

Patients with autoimmune history or systemic immunosuppression were excluded. Germline V gives CDR1 MNHNY, CDR2 SVGAGI (reference sequence). The CDR3 contains 14 residues. With V trimmed by 6 bases and J by 3 bases, 5 bases remained unmatched. Sequencing was performed with immunoSEQ multiplex PCR; in TCRdb, only in-frame clones are kept and a portion is missing. The sample includes roughly 120,000 clones, about nine tenths seen only once; the top ten take 0.27%. V gene TRBV6-6 combines with J gene TRBJ1-5; TRBD1 matches 7 bases. This receptor was identified in an adult with an advanced solid tumor such as melanoma, head and neck, liver or kidney cancer. The specimen comprised CD4+ or CD8+ T cells sorted from blood, sampled in a trial of the OX40 agonist ivuxolimab. The CDR3 sequence is CASSLGQANQPQHF. The DNA of the CDR3 is TGTGCCAGCAGCCTCGGACAGGCCAATCAGCCCCAGCATTTT.